In this sample, the clone carrying this TCR beta chain turned up once. The record originates from a study of PD-1 blockade in classical Hodgkin lymphoma. Each patient experienced a relapse that followed autologous stem cell transplantation, and brentuximab vedotin exposure varied. Thawed PBMCs underwent magnetic negative selection to yield purified CD4+ T cells. Method: immunoSEQ multiplex PCR; TCRdb's copy keeps in-frame clones and lacks some. The sample has 30,000 to 35,000 clones; 75% to 95% are singletons. V shed 7 bases and J shed 3 bases, with 7 bases lying between them. Germline CDR1 MDHEN, CDR2 SYDVKM. This CDR3 is built from 11 residues.

The material was CD4+ T cells from blood, obtained at baseline. The TCR comes from a human donor with classical Hodgkin lymphoma. The chain combines TRBV28 with TRBJ2-7; unclear D gene. The CDR3 nucleotides read TGTGCCAGCAAGGAACTCTACGAGCAGTACTTC. Its translation is CASKELYEQYF.